Listed here are 8 T cell receptor beta chains from one sample, sequenced in a study of T cells in localized non-small cell lung cancer. Libraries were prepared by immunoSEQ multiplex PCR; TCRdb keeps only in-frame clonotypes and omits some of them. The repertoire has 9,500 to 15,000 clones, 83% of them found once; the top ten carry around a fifth. The sample consisted of peripheral blood, taken before any cancer treatment. Source of these receptors: a male donor aged 60 or over with stage I lung adenocarcinoma.

CDR3: CASSLRAGGLSNEQFF. In DNA form, the CDR3 reads TGCGCCAGCAGCTTGAGGGCGGGAGGGTTAAGTAATGAGCAGTTCTTC. The chain has TRBV5-1 and TRBJ2-1, with 9 positions matching TRBD2. Trimming cost V 1 base and J 7 bases; bases outside gene matches: 9. Germline lookup yields CDR1 SGHRS and CDR2 YFSETQ. The CDR3 sequence is 16 residues long.

The J gene is TRBJ2-1, the V gene TRBV6-6, with 7 bases that match TRBD1. V was pared by 8 bases and J by 4 bases, with 8 bases of the junction left unmatched. CDR1 is MNHNY, CDR2 SVGAGI, per germline (reference sequence). This CDR3 spans 14 amino acids. The CDR3: CASGGQRGYNEQFF. The CDR3 DNA reads as TGTGCCAGCGGGGGACAGAGGGGGTACAATGAGCAGTTCTTC.

Turning to this clone: Other DNA sequences in the same sample also yield this CDR3. The chain joins TRBV7-2 to TRBJ2-2; 10 bases align to TRBD2. Germline-derived CDR1 and CDR2 are SGHTA and FQGNSA. Unmatched junction bases numbered 2, after V lost 1 base and J lost 6 bases. CDR3 length equals 15 residues. CDR3 coding DNA: TGTGCCAGCAGCTTAGTTAGCGGGAGGTCCGGGGAGCTGTTTTTT. Protein sequence: CASSLVSGRSGELFF.

This chain joins TRBV15 and TRBJ1-3; D perhaps matches TRBD1 (6 bases). Germline assignment: CDR1 LNHNV and CDR2 YYDKDF (reference sequence). Trimming cost V 1 base and J 7 bases, with 26 bases left between them. The CDR3 loop spans 19 amino acids. The CDR3 spells CATSRGGNQGPRGGNTIYF. CDR3 DNA sequence: TGTGCCACCAGCAGAGGGGGGAATCAGGGGCCCCGAGGAGGCAACACCATATATTTT.

DNA of the CDR3: TGTGCCACCTCAGGGGACAGGGCGGGCAATGAGCAGTTCTTC. Its protein product is CATSGDRAGNEQFF. This chain links TRBV19 with TRBJ2-1, with TRBD1 matching 9 bases. From germline, CDR1 is LNHDA and CDR2 SQIVND (reference sequence). After removal of 10 bases from V and 6 bases from J, the junction contained 10 bases not matched to a gene. This CDR3 comprises 14 residues.

V usage is TRBV6-5 and J usage is TRBJ1-1; D gene uncertain. Germline V gene sequence: CDR1 MNHEY, CDR2 SVGAGI. Trimming stripped 5 bases from V and 5 bases from J, with 12 bases between. The CDR3 contains 13 residues. CDR3 DNA sequence: TGTGCCAGCAGTCCCACGGCGGGGACTGAAGCTTTCTTT. It yields the protein CASSPTAGTEAFF.

The table lists this clone with a count of one. V usage is TRBV5-1 and J usage is TRBJ1-1, with D tentatively TRBD1 (5 bases). CDR1 is SGHRS, CDR2 YFSETQ, per germline. The CDR3 contains 15 residues. V was shortened by 0 bases and J by 2 bases, with 11 bases between the two germline ends. The CDR3, as DNA: TGCGCCAGCAGCTTGGACCCGAGGGGAAACACTGAAGCTTTCTTT. Translating gives CASSLDPRGNTEAFF. The entire variable domain, with the rest obtained from reference TRBV5-1 and TRBJ1-1, is as follows: KAGVTQTPRYLIKTRGQQVTLSCSPISGHRSVSWYQQTPGQGLQFLFEYFSETQRNKGNFPGRFSGRQFSNSRSEMNVSTLELGDSALYLCASSLDPRGNTEAFFGQGTRLTVV.

The chain couples TRBV4-3 to TRBJ2-1; D is possibly TRBD2 (8 bases). The CDR3 covers 19 residues. Germline V gene sequence: CDR1 LGHNA, CDR2 YSLEER. The V end was cut by 0 bases, the J end by 7 bases, with 25 bases between. CDR3 sequence (DNA): TGCGCCAGCAGCCAAGATATTGCGGGAGGAAACTTCAGGGGGAATGAGCAGTTCTTC. This codes for CASSQDIAGGNFRGNEQFF.